This TCR beta chain was recovered during a study of T cells in women clearing cervical HPV infection. Prevalent HPV16 infections were excluded; only incident single HPV16 infections included. MY09/MY11 PCR detected cervical HPV DNA; dot-blot assigned genotypes. Assay: immunoSEQ multiplex PCR; the TCRdb copy retains only in-frame clones and omits some. The repertoire table contains 25,000 to 30,000 clones. Of note for this clone: Antigen unknown. Read coverage stops 3 residues before the CDR3 terminus; the germline J gene supplies the remainder.

CDR3 length: 14 residues. CDR1 is KGHSH, CDR2 LQKENI, per germline. General study results and limits: TRBV6-7 abundance was lower in cases than controls (about 0.099% versus 0.16%). Repertoire richness, not evenness, was significantly elevated in CIN3+ cases versus controls.

The chain joins TRBV18 to TRBJ1-2; D call uncertain. The TCR originated in a woman aged 18-69 years with a cervical HPV16 infection that either progressed to CIN3+ or cleared (not recorded which). The sample consisted of blood buffy coat. CDR3 DNA (partial): TGTGCCAGCTCACCTAGTAGGGCCTACAATGAC. Its translation: CASSPSRAYND. In full, the CDR3 is CASSPSRAYNDYTF.